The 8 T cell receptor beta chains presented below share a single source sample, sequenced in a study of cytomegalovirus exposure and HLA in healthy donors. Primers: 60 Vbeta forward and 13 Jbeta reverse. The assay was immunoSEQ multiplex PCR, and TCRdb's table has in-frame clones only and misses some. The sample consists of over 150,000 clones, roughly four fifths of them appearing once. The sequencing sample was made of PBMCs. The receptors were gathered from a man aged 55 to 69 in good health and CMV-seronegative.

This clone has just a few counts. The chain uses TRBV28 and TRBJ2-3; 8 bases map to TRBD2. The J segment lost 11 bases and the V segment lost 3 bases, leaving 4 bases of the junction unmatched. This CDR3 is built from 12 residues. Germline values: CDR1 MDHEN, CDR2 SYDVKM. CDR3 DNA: TGTGCCAGCAGTTTGACTAGCGTGGGGCAGTATTTT. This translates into CASSLTSVGQYF.

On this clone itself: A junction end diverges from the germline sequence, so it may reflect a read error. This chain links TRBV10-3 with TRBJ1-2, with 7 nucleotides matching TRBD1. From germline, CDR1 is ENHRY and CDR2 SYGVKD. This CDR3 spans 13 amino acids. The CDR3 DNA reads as TGTGCCACCTTCGGGACAGTAGGTCTCTTCTTCTTCTTC. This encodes CATFGTVGLFFFF.

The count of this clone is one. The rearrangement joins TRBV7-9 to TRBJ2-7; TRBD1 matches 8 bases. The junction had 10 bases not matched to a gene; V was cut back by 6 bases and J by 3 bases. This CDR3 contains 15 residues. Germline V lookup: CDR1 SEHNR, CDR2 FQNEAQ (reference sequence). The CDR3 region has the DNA TGTGCCAGCAGGTGGACAGGGACCCCAAACTACGAGCAGTACTTC. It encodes CASRWTGTPNYEQYF.

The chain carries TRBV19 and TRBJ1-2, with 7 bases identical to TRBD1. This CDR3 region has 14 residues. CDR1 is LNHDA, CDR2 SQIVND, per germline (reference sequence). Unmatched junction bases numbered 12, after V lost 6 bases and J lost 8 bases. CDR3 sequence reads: CASRRGGGREGYTF. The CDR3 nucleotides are TGTGCCAGTAGACGAGGAGGGGGCCGTGAGGGCTACACCTTC.

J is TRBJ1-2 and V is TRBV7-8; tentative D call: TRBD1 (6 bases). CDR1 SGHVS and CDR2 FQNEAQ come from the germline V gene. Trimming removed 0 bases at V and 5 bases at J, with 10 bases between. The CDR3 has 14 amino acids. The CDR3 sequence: CASSLARTEYGYTF. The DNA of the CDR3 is TGTGCCAGCAGCTTAGCCCGGACAGAATATGGCTACACCTTC. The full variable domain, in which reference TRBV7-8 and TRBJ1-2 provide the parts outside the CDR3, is GAGVSQSPRYKVAKRGQDVALRCDPISGHVSLFWYQQALGQGPEFLTYFQNEAQLDKSGLPSDRFFAERPEGSVSTLKIQRTQQEDSAVYLCASSLARTEYGYTFGSGTRLTVV.

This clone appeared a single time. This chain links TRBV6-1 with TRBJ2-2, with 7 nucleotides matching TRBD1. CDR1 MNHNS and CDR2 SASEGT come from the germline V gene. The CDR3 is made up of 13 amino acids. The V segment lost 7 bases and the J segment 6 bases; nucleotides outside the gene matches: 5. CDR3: CASNRDSPGELFF. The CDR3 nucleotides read TGTGCCAGCAATCGGGACAGCCCCGGGGAGCTGTTTTTT.

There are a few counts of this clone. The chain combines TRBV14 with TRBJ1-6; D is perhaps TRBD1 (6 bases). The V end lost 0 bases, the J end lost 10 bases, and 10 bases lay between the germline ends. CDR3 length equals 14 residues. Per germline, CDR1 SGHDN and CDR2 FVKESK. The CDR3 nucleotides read TGTGCCAGCAGCCAAGATATGGGGGCCTCACCCCTCCACTTT. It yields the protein CASSQDMGASPLHF.

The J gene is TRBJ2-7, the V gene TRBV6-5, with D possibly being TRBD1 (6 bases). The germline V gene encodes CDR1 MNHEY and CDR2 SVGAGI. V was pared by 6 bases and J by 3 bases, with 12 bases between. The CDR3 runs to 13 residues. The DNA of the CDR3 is TGTGCCAGCAGCCGGACAGTCAACTACGAGCAGTACTTC. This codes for CASSRTVNYEQYF.